The T cell receptor (beta chain) described here comes from a study of cytomegalovirus exposure and HLA in healthy donors. PCR was performed using 60 Vbeta and 13 Jbeta primers. Libraries were prepared by immunoSEQ multiplex PCR; TCRdb keeps only in-frame clonotypes and omits some of them. The table shows over 90,000 clones, with 76% occurring only once. This CDR3 has 11 residues. CDR1 DFQATT and CDR2 SNEGSKA come from the germline V gene (reference sequence). The V and J ends lost 4 bases and 6 bases respectively, with 8 bases between them. The chain employs TRBV20-1 and TRBJ2-3; D not certain. The source of this sequence is a woman aged 60 to 75 in good health and CMV-seropositive. Sequenced material: PBMCs. CDR3 region: CSANPGDTQYF. CDR3 bases: TGCAGTGCTAATCCCGGGGATACGCAGTATTTT.